The sequence of this T cell receptor (beta chain) was determined in a study of regulatory T cells in long-lasting Graves disease. This clonotype has at least ten counts. Antigen unknown. Time point meaning: newly diagnosed GD, antithyroid drugs for less than 3 months. RNA from PBMCs was the source of the TCR library. Whole-study results and caveats: Among samples with persistent disease, TRBV28, TRBJ1-2 and TRBJ2-5 were favored.

The V segment lost 6 bases and the J segment 7 bases; nucleotides outside the gene matches: 14. Germline CDR1 MNHEY, CDR2 SVGAGI. CDR3 length: 15 residues. Arm-PCR of CDR3 regions and iRepertoire HTBI primers were the basis on which TCR beta libraries were built. TCRdb passed the multiplex PCR reads through MiXCR, listing each CDR3 protein once. In the table there are a few hundred thousand distinct CDR3 sequences, 15% of which are singletons. The data were also submitted as part of a second study, on T cells in Graves' hyperthyroidism and ophthalmopathy. That source adds: A set of HTBI primers served as the primers for a first-round RT-PCR of the TCR CDR3. The model predicted ophthalmopathy a median around six months before onset.

The receptor's source is a woman aged 35 to 49 with Graves disease. The V and J genes are TRBV6-5 and TRBJ2-5; TRBD2 matches 7 bases. Sequencing was performed on peripheral blood mononuclear cells (PBMCs), taken at new diagnosis, from a patient treated with antithyroid drugs. The CDR3 nucleotides read TGTGCCAGCAGATACGTTGCGGGAGAGGTTTGGACCCAGTACTTC. This sequence encodes CASRYVAGEVWTQYF.